Listed below are T cell receptor beta chains from one sample, sequenced in a study of response to subunit inactivated influenza vaccine. Via MiXCR, TCRdb re-called the RT-PCR reads, giving one row per CDR3 protein. The sample contains about 800,000 distinct CDR3 sequences, 20% to 25% of which appear only once. Sequenced here: PBMCs from blood, sampled less than 6 days after vaccination. Every receptor here comes from a man aged 50 to 59 who received an inactivated influenza vaccine. Each CDR3 is given with its conserved first and last residue. The D gene is left open where the match is weak. Size tells how often a clone was seen (once, few, many) or the class of an expanded clone, and some rows leave it out.

j_call,d_call,clone_size,v_call,cdr3_nt,cdr3_aa
TRBJ2-1,TRBD2,-,TRBV20-1,TGCAGTGCCTCGACTAGCGGGGGGAACTATGAGCAGTTCTTC,CSASTSGGNYEQFF
TRBJ2-5,TRBD1,few,TRBV11-1,TGTGCCAGCAGCTTACGGCGTGGGGTAGGGGGCGACCAAGAGACCCAGTACTTC,CASSLRRGVGGDQETQYF
TRBJ2-1,-,-,TRBV20-1,TGCAGTGCTAGAGATCTCGGCGGGGGCGGTTTAAATGAGCAGTTCTTC,CSARDLGGGGLNEQFF
TRBJ2-3,-,-,TRBV6-1,TGTGCCAGCAGTGAAACTTCAACGGGAGATACGCAGTATTTT,CASSETSTGDTQYF
TRBJ2-1,-,-,TRBV9,TGTGCCAGCAGCGTAGAAGCGGGACACTACAATGAGCAGTTCTTC,CASSVEAGHYNEQFF
TRBJ2-1,-,-,TRBV28,TGTGCCAGCACCTCCGCGGGGTTCGACTCCTACAATGAGCAGTTCTTC,CASTSAGFDSYNEQFF
TRBJ1-5,-,-,TRBV7-2,TGTGCCAGCAGCCAAGGGAGGGGGGGGCACCAGCCCCAGCATTTT,CASSQGRGGHQPQHF
TRBJ1-1,-,few,TRBV12-3/TRBV12-4,TGTGCCAGCAGTGTCCAAGCGGGGATGAACACTGAAGCTTTCTTT,CASSVQAGMNTEAFF
TRBJ1-6,-,-,TRBV4-2,TGTGCCAGCAGCCCCCGACAGGACGATTCACCCCTCCACTTT,CASSPRQDDSPLHF
TRBJ1-2,-,many,TRBV5-6,TGTGCCAGCAGCTTGGTGGGGGACGGCTACACCTTC,CASSLVGDGYTF
TRBJ2-7,TRBD1,-,TRBV27,TGTGCCAGCAGTGCGACAGGGCCCCCTTACGAGCAGTACTTC,CASSATGPPYEQYF
TRBJ1-2,-,few,TRBV5-5,TGTGCCAGCAGCTTGGCTAACGGGTTTGTCTATGGCTACACCTTC,CASSLANGFVYGYTF
TRBJ2-2,TRBD1,few,TRBV24-1,TGTGCCACCAGTGATTCACAGGGGAAAACCGGGGAGCTGTTTTTT,CATSDSQGKTGELFF
TRBJ1-4,-,-,TRBV20-1,TGCAGTGCTAGCCATTGGCAGGGTCTTGAAAAACTGTTTTTT,CSASHWQGLEKLFF
TRBJ2-5,TRBD2,few,TRBV4-3,TGCGCCAGCAGCCAAGATTCCGGGACTAGCGGGGGGGCGGAAGAGACCCAGTACTTC,CASSQDSGTSGGAEETQYF
TRBJ2-1,TRBD2,few,TRBV12-3/TRBV12-4,TGTGCCAGCAGTCCCCAAGCGGGGGTCCTCCTTAATGAGCAGTTCTTC,CASSPQAGVLLNEQFF
TRBJ2-5,TRBD1,few,TRBV20-1,TGCAGTGCTATGACAGGGATCGTCCAAGAGACCCAGTACTTC,CSAMTGIVQETQYF